A single sample is the source of the 25 T cell receptor beta chains below, sequenced in a study of blood T cell repertoires in COVID-19. Using immunoSEQ multiplex PCR, the repertoire was profiled, and TCRdb retains in-frame clones only, with some absent. The top ten clones hold around 6.6% of a sample with approximately 190,000 clones, approximately 90% of them seen once. The specimen was peripheral blood. These receptors were obtained from a middle-aged woman who had recovered from COVID-19.

The rearrangement joins TRBV7-9 to TRBJ2-1; a possible D gene is TRBD2 (6 bases). Germline V CDR1 and CDR2: SEHNR, FQNEAQ (reference sequence). The V end was cut by 5 bases, the J end by 5 bases, with 16 bases between. The CDR3 runs 15 residues. The CDR3 DNA reads TGTGCCAGCAGCCGTCCAGGGCGGGGCGACAATGAGCAGTTCTTC. Translation gives CASSRPGRGDNEQFF.

The CDR3 here is CASSLGLAGGFSSYEQYF. DNA for the CDR3: TGCGCCAGCAGCTTGGGACTAGCGGGAGGCTTTAGCTCCTACGAGCAGTACTTC. This rearrangement joins TRBV5-1 to TRBJ2-7; 13 nucleotides agree with TRBD2. After removal of 0 bases from V and 0 bases from J, the junction contained 6 bases not matched to a gene. The CDR3 has 18 amino acids. Per the germline V gene, CDR1 is SGHRS and CDR2 is YFSETQ.

V is TRBV28 and J is TRBJ1-3; 7 bases align to TRBD1. V gave up 8 bases and J gave up 7 bases; unmatched junction bases: 11. Germline CDR1 is MDHEN and CDR2 is SYDVKM. The CDR3 contains 14 residues. CDR3 residues: CASRPGQHSNTIYF. For the CDR3, the DNA is TGTGCCAGCCGCCCGGGACAGCACTCTAACACCATATATTTT.

The chain recombines TRBV28 with TRBJ2-7; 10 bases agree with TRBD2. The germline V gene encodes CDR1 MDHEN and CDR2 SYDVKM. This CDR3 has 17 residues. V lost 5 bases and J lost 4; bases outside the gene matches: 14. The CDR3 loop reads CASSEPQNLAGVYEQYF. The CDR3 region has the DNA TGTGCCAGCAGTGAGCCTCAGAATCTAGCGGGAGTTTACGAGCAGTACTTC.

The chain carries TRBV19 and TRBJ2-1, with 8 bases that match TRBD2. The CDR3 loop spans 18 amino acids. V trimming: 5 bases; J trimming: 12 bases; junction bases outside the gene matches: 24. Germline CDR1 LNHDA, CDR2 SQIVND (reference sequence). The CDR3 DNA reads as TGTGCCAGTAGTGGGGGGCTGGCGGGAGGTCACGGCCGGATGACGCAGTTCTTC. Amino acid sequence: CASSGGLAGGHGRMTQFF.

This chain links TRBV7-2 with TRBJ2-1, with D maybe TRBD2 (6 bases). This CDR3 region has 15 residues. Trimming cost V 0 bases and J 6 bases, with 12 bases left between them. Germline CDR1 SGHTA, CDR2 FQGNSA. The CDR3 reads CASSLAGLATNEQFF. CDR3 nucleotides: TGTGCCAGCAGCTTAGCGGGACTGGCCACCAATGAGCAGTTCTTC.

The chain uses TRBV11-2 and TRBJ1-1; D gene uncertain. This CDR3 is 14 amino acids long. The germline gives CDR1 SGHAT, CDR2 FQNNGV. V was clipped by 1 base and J by 0 bases, with 6 bases between them. The CDR3 coding sequence is TGTGCCAGCAGCTTAGTGACACTGAACACTGAAGCTTTCTTT. As protein: CASSLVTLNTEAFF.

The genes are TRBV6-5 and TRBJ2-4, with D possibly TRBD1 on 5 matching bases. The CDR3 is 14 residues long. Germline V CDR1 and CDR2: MNHEY, SVGAGI. V was shortened by 4 bases and J by 8 bases, with 15 bases between the two germline ends. CDR3 bases: TGTGCCAGCAGTTCTCCCGAAAGGGGTTACATTCAGTACTTC. Translating gives CASSSPERGYIQYF.

The genes are TRBV6-7 and TRBJ1-2; 8 bases are shared with TRBD1. TRBV6-7 is labeled an ORF, and its function is uncertain. CDR3 size: 14 residues. The ends lost 5 bases at V and 4 bases at J; junction bases unmatched: 6. CDR3 amino acids: CASSHYDRGYGYTF. CDR3 sequence (DNA): TGTGCCAGCAGTCACTATGACAGGGGCTATGGCTACACCTTC.

CDR3 protein: CASLSLPGQGNQPQHF. The CDR3 DNA reads as TGTGCCAGCTTAAGCCTCCCGGGACAGGGCAATCAGCCCCAGCATTTT. This rearrangement joins TRBV28 to TRBJ1-5; 8 bases are a match to TRBD1. CDR3 length equals 16 residues. Germline loops: CDR1 MDHEN, CDR2 SYDVKM. Trimming took 8 bases from V and 2 from J; bases not matched to a gene: 11. The variable domain in full, with the rest retrieved from reference TRBV28 and TRBJ1-5, is DVKVTQSSRYLVKRTGEKVFLECVQDMDHENMFWYRQDPGLGLRLIYFSYDVKMKEKGDIPEGYSVSREKKERFSLILESASTNQTSMYLCASLSLPGQGNQPQHFGDGTRLSIL.

The chain has TRBV10-3 and TRBJ2-3; 14 bases line up with TRBD2. The CDR3 contains 17 residues. Trimming removed 7 bases from V and 4 bases from J; junction bases left unmatched: 10. The germline V gene has CDR1 ENHRY and CDR2 SYGVKD. The chain's CDR3 is CAITPGLAGEGADTQYF. Written as DNA, the CDR3 is TGTGCCATCACCCCGGGACTAGCGGGAGAAGGCGCAGATACGCAGTATTTT.

This chain uses TRBV28 with TRBJ2-1, with TRBD1 identical over 7 bases. CDR1 is MDHEN and CDR2 is SYDVKM in the germline V gene. The junction had 4 bases not matched to a gene; V was cut back by 6 bases and J by 8 bases. The CDR3 has 12 amino acids. The CDR3, as DNA: TGTGCCAGCAGCCGACAGGGATATGAGCAGTTCTTC. It encodes CASSRQGYEQFF.

The chain joins TRBV5-1 to TRBJ2-7; a weak D match, TRBD2 (5 bases). V dropped 0 bases and J dropped 6 bases, with 16 bases sitting between them. The CDR3 is 15 residues long. Germline-derived CDR1 and CDR2 are SGHRS and YFSETQ. Here the CDR3 reads CASSLGSPNEGEQYF. CDR3 DNA: TGCGCCAGCAGCTTGGGTTCGCCCAACGAGGGCGAGCAGTACTTC.

The chain combines TRBV6-2 or TRBV6-3 with TRBJ2-3; a weak D match, TRBD2 (5 bases). This CDR3 spans 14 amino acids. V lost 1 base, J lost 4 bases, and 9 bases lay in between. Germline V gives CDR1 MNHEY, CDR2 SVGEGT. The DNA for the CDR3 is TGTGCCAGCAGTTACTTCACTAGGGCAGATACGCAGTATTTT. It is translated as CASSYFTRADTQYF.

This sequence joins TRBV10-3 and TRBJ2-3; 7 nucleotides match TRBD2. This CDR3 comprises 16 residues. The germline CDR1 and CDR2 sequences are ENHRY and SYGVKD. Trimming took 10 bases from V and 3 from J; bases not matched to a gene: 16. The CDR3 protein is CATSGASGIGTDTQYF. The CDR3 DNA reads as TGTGCCACCTCTGGAGCTAGCGGTATTGGGACAGATACGCAGTATTTT.

Turning to this clone: Other DNA sequences in this specimen translate into the identical CDR3. This sequence joins TRBV5-1 and TRBJ2-2; TRBD2 is a possible D gene (5 bases). This CDR3 comprises 15 residues. Per the germline V gene, CDR1 is SGHRS and CDR2 is YFSETQ. Trimming shortened V by 0 bases and J by 1 base, and 7 bases separated the two germline ends. CDR3 in amino acids: CASSLAAGNTGELFF. In nucleotides, the CDR3 is TGCGCCAGCAGCTTGGCGGCGGGGAACACCGGGGAGCTGTTTTTT.

In its sample, this clone was seen a few times. The chain employs TRBV7-9 and TRBJ1-2; TRBD1 might be the D (5 bases). V was trimmed by 0 bases and J by 8 bases, leaving 7 bases between them. The CDR3 totals 12 residues. Germline V gives CDR1 SEHNR, CDR2 FQNEAQ (reference sequence). The CDR3 coding sequence is TGTGCCAGCAGCTTAGCGCAGGGCGGCTACACCTTC. Translated, it gives CASSLAQGGYTF.

The genes are TRBV2 and TRBJ1-1; 8 nucleotides agree with TRBD1. Germline assignment: CDR1 SNHLY and CDR2 FYNNEI. V gave up 6 bases and J gave up 4 bases; unmatched junction bases: 7. The CDR3 totals 14 residues. CDR3 nucleotide sequence: TGTGCCAGCAGGGAGCAGGGGGCTAGCACTGAAGCTTTCTTT. Its translation is CASREQGASTEAFF.

Turning to this clone: Other DNA sequences of this sample code for an identical CDR3. The chain carries TRBV9 and TRBJ2-7, with D perhaps matching TRBD2 (5 bases). The V and J ends lost 2 bases and 1 base respectively, with 10 bases between them. Germline-derived CDR1 and CDR2 are SGDLS and YYNGEE. CDR3 length: 14 amino acids. The DNA of the CDR3 is TGTGCCAGCAGCGTTCTCGGGGATTCCTACGAGCAGTACTTC. Its translation: CASSVLGDSYEQYF.

The chain carries TRBV4-1 and TRBJ2-5, with D perhaps matching TRBD2 (5 bases). Deletions cut 0 bases from V and 8 bases from J, with 22 bases between. Germline V CDR1 and CDR2: MGHRA, YSYEKL. This CDR3 is 17 amino acids long. The CDR3 sequence is CASSQELGRGWLDTQYF. For the CDR3, the DNA is TGCGCCAGCAGCCAAGAGTTGGGCCGGGGATGGTTGGATACCCAGTACTTC.

V is TRBV25-1 and J is TRBJ2-3; TRBD1 matches at 9 bases. Trimming took 4 bases from V and 0 from J; bases not matched to a gene: 5. This CDR3 spans 16 amino acids. Germline assignment: CDR1 MGHDK and CDR2 SYGVNS. The CDR3 reads CASSGTGGPSTDTQYF. The CDR3 coding sequence is TGTGCCAGCAGTGGAACAGGGGGCCCTAGCACAGATACGCAGTATTTT.

The V call is TRBV3-1 (or the pseudogene TRBV3-2), the J call TRBJ2-7; 8 bases agree with TRBD1. The CDR3 totals 11 residues. V lost 6 bases, J lost 6 bases, and 1 base stayed unmatched. In germline, CDR1 is LGHDT, CDR2 YNNKEL (reference sequence). The CDR3 loop is CASRGQAEQYF. As DNA, the CDR3 is TGTGCCAGCAGGGGACAGGCCGAGCAGTACTTC.

This sequence joins TRBV5-1 and TRBJ2-7; 7 bases are a match to TRBD1. This CDR3 comprises 14 residues. The ends lost 0 bases at V and 1 base at J; junction bases unmatched: 1. Germline CDR1 reads SGHRS; CDR2 reads YFSETQ. CDR3 protein: CASSLVTGSYEQYF. CDR3 nucleotides: TGCGCCAGCAGCTTGGTGACAGGGTCCTACGAGCAGTACTTC.

V is TRBV6-2 or TRBV6-3 and J is TRBJ1-5, with 10 bases lining up with TRBD1. Germline V gene sequence: CDR1 MNHEY, CDR2 SVGEGT. The CDR3 runs to 19 residues. V lost 2 bases and J lost 1; bases outside the gene matches: 11. The CDR3 loop reads CASSYHPGTGDESNQPQHF. CDR3 nucleotides: TGTGCCAGCAGTTACCATCCCGGGACAGGGGACGAGAGCAATCAGCCCCAGCATTTT.

V gene TRBV2 combines with J gene TRBJ2-7, with 10 bases aligning to TRBD2. Germline CDR1 is SNHLY and CDR2 is FYNNEI. V was pared by 3 bases and J by 0 bases, with 5 bases of the junction left unmatched. The CDR3 is made up of 16 amino acids. The CDR3 sequence: CASSDLAGVSSYEQYF. CDR3 bases: TGTGCCAGCAGTGATCTAGCGGGAGTAAGCTCCTACGAGCAGTACTTC. Full variable domain (rest looked up from reference TRBV2 and TRBJ2-7): EPEVTQTPSHQVTQMGQEVILRCVPISNHLYFYWYRQILGQKVEFLVSFYNNEISEKSEIFDDQFSVERPDGSNFTLKIRSTKLEDSAMYFCASSDLAGVSSYEQYFGPGTRLTVT.